Described below is a single T cell receptor beta chain sequence and its context. Its cognate antigen is unknown. Sequencing used immunoSEQ version 4 in survey mode. The data were produced by immunoSEQ multiplex PCR, yet TCRdb's version contains in-frame clones alone and is incomplete. The table lists under 60,000 clones, about 81% of them singletons. This CDR3 has 13 amino acids. V shed 3 bases and J 1 base; nucleotides not matched to a gene: 0. Germline V lookup: CDR1 GTSNPN, CDR2 SVGIG (reference sequence). This record comes from a study of persistence of HIV-infected CD4 T cells. Study in general: Median time on suppressive ART was 7 to 9 years.

The stimulus was lysate of CMV-infected fibroblasts, 10 ug/mL. Sorted nonresponding memory CD4+ T cells were CD40L-negative, CD69-negative, CD45RO-high. Sample: CD4+ T cells sorted from PBMCs after approximately 19-hour stimulation, taken from a patient who received antiretroviral therapy. This sequence joins TRBV30 and TRBJ2-7; 10 nucleotides agree with TRBD2. The source is an adult man with HIV who was CMV-seropositive. The chain's CDR3 is CAWRLAGSYEQYF. As DNA, the CDR3 is TGTGCCTGGAGACTAGCGGGGTCCTACGAGCAGTACTTC.